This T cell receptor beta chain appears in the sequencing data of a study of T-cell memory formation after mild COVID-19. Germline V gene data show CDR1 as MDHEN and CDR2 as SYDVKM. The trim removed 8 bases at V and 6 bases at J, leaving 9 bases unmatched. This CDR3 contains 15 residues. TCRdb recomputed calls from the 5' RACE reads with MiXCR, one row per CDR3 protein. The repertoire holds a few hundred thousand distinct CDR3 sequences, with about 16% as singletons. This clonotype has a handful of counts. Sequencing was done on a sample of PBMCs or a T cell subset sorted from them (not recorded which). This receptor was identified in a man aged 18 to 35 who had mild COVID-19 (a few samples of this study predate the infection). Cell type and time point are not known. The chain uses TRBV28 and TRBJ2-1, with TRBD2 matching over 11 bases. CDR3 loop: CASVTSGGGTNEQFF. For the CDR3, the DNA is TGTGCCAGCGTAACTAGCGGGGGAGGGACCAATGAGCAGTTCTTC.